The rows below give T cell receptor beta chains drawn from one sample of a study of blood T cell repertoires in COVID-19. Only in-frame clones appear in the TCRdb table, and some are missing; sequencing was by immunoSEQ multiplex PCR. This table has fewer than 200,000 clones, approximately 87% appearing once. Source material: peripheral blood. These receptors were collected from a man aged 35 to 55 with active or convalescent COVID-19. Both conserved end residues are part of each CDR3. D genes are given only for firm matches. Some rows mark clone size as missing; the rest say once, few, many or name a class of expanded clone.

d_call j_call v_call clone_size cdr3_nt cdr3_aa
TRBD1 TRBJ1-1 TRBV7-3 NA TGTGCCAGCACCAACAGGGGGGGAGCTGAAGCTTTCTTT CASTNRGGAEAFF
NA TRBJ1-1 TRBV6-2/TRBV6-3 NA TGTGCCAGCAGTTATAGTCCCCGAGCCGCGGCCGCTGAAGCTTTCTTT CASSYSPRAAAAEAFF
NA TRBJ1-1 TRBV28 NA TGTGCCAGCAGTTTGCCCGCAGGGGCCGGCATGAACACTGAAGCTTTCTTT CASSLPAGAGMNTEAFF
TRBD2 TRBJ2-5 TRBV4-2 NA TGTGCCAGCAGTCGGGACTATAAACAAGAGACCCAGTACTTC CASSRDYKQETQYF
NA TRBJ2-5 TRBV21-1 NA TGTGCCAGCAGCCCACCTCAAGCTCGGGGAAAGTACCAAGAGACCCAGTACTTC CASSPPQARGKYQETQYF
TRBD1 TRBJ1-1 TRBV5-4 few TGTGCCAGCAGCTTGGCCGGGACAGGGGGACAAGCTTTCTTT CASSLAGTGGQAFF
NA TRBJ2-5 TRBV7-6 NA TGTGCCAGCAGCTTAGACTCAAGCGGGACCCAGTACTTC CASSLDSSGTQYF
NA TRBJ1-4 TRBV28 NA TGTGCCAGCAGTCTCGGACATGGCCGAGCCAACAATGAAAAACTGTTTTTT CASSLGHGRANNEKLFF
NA TRBJ1-1 TRBV6-6 NA TGTGCCAGCAGTTACACCCTGGGGGGGGTGAACACTGAAGCTTTCTTT CASSYTLGGVNTEAFF
NA TRBJ1-1 TRBV28 NA TGTGCCACCCGATATGGAGGAAACTCGAACACTGAAGCTTTCTTT CATRYGGNSNTEAFF
TRBD1 TRBJ2-3 TRBV3-1/TRBV3-2 few TGTGCCAGCAGCCACCCCCTAAGAGGACAGGCAACAGATACGCAGTATTTT CASSHPLRGQATDTQYF
TRBD1 TRBJ1-1 TRBV3-1/TRBV3-2 once TGTGCCAGCAGCCAAGTTGCGGGACAGGGGAACACTGAAGCTTTCTTT CASSQVAGQGNTEAFF
TRBD1 TRBJ1-2 TRBV27 once TGTGCCAGCAGTTTAATGGGACAGGGGGCTGATGGCTACACCTTC CASSLMGQGADGYTF
TRBD1 TRBJ1-5 TRBV30 NA TGTGCCTGGAGTGTAGAGACAGGGAGTCAGCCCCAGCATTTT CAWSVETGSQPQHF
NA TRBJ1-6 TRBV5-1 NA TGCGCCAGCAGACCCTCTAGCTCCTATAATTCACCCCTCCACTTT CASRPSSSYNSPLHF
TRBD2 TRBJ2-2 TRBV2 once TGTGCCAGCAGTGAATATCCGGGGGGAGAGACCGGGGAGCTGTTTTTT CASSEYPGGETGELFF
TRBD1 TRBJ1-2 TRBV5-1 NA TGCGCCAGCAGCTCACTGGACAGGGATGGTGGCTACACCTTC CASSSLDRDGGYTF
TRBD2 TRBJ2-1 TRBV5-4 once TGTGCCAGCAGCTTGGATAGCGGGGGGGCCTACAATGAGCAGTTCTTC CASSLDSGGAYNEQFF
NA TRBJ2-1 TRBV6-4 once TGTGCCAGCAGTGTGGACAGTTCCAATGAGCAGTTCTTC CASSVDSSNEQFF
NA TRBJ2-7 TRBV7-9 few TGTGCCAGCAGCTCTATAGACAGCTACGAGCAGTACTTC CASSSIDSYEQYF
NA TRBJ2-1 TRBV5-6 NA TGTGCCAGCAGCTCAGGACACCTTCCCAATGAGCAGTTCTTC CASSSGHLPNEQFF
TRBD1 TRBJ1-2 TRBV4-1 NA TGCGCCAGCAGCCGACCGGACAGGAACTATGGCTACACCTTC CASSRPDRNYGYTF
TRBD2 TRBJ2-1 TRBV6-6 few TGTGCCAGCAGCACCCCACTAGCGGGGTTCAATGAGCAGTTCTTC CASSTPLAGFNEQFF
NA TRBJ1-4 TRBV5-1 NA TGCGCCAGCAGCTCCGGGAACGAAAAACTGTTTTTT CASSSGNEKLFF
TRBD1 TRBJ1-2 TRBV5-1 NA TGCGCCAGCAGCTTTACCGGGACAGCCAGTAACTATGGCTACACCTTC CASSFTGTASNYGYTF
NA TRBJ2-7 TRBV28 NA TGTGCCAGCAGTTTCAAAGGGAGGCGACGGTACTTC CASSFKGRRRYF
TRBD2 TRBJ2-1 TRBV7-3 NA TGTGCCAGCAGCTCGACTAGCGGCAGCTCCTACAATGAGCAGTTCTTC CASSSTSGSSYNEQFF
NA TRBJ1-2 TRBV29-1 NA TGCAGCGTTATGGAAGCGGGACAAACGACTTCTAACTATGGCTACACCTTC CSVMEAGQTTSNYGYTF
NA TRBJ2-7 TRBV11-1 once TGTGCCAGCAGCTTACACACCGCCTACGAGCAGTACTTC CASSLHTAYEQYF
TRBD2 TRBJ2-5 TRBV3-1/TRBV3-2 NA TGTGCCAGCAGCCAGTCCTGGACTAGTCGAGAGACCCAGTACTTC CASSQSWTSRETQYF
TRBD1 TRBJ2-3 TRBV10-3 NA TGTGCCATCAGTGGGACAGGGTGGGATACGCAGTATTTT CAISGTGWDTQYF
NA TRBJ1-5 TRBV5-6 NA TGTGCCAGCAGCTTGTGGAGACCTGGCAATCAGCCCCAGCATTTT CASSLWRPGNQPQHF
NA TRBJ2-2 TRBV11-2 NA TGTGCCAGCAGCTTAGTTGGGGGCCCCACGAACACCGGGGAGCTGTTTTTT CASSLVGGPTNTGELFF
TRBD1 TRBJ1-2 TRBV10-2 NA TGCGCCAGCTGTCACCTTCCACGGACAGGGATTGGTGGCGATGGCTACACCTTC CASCHLPRTGIGGDGYTF
NA TRBJ1-2 TRBV7-8 NA TGTGCCAGCAGCTTAAACTCCGGCAGGGGAAACTATGGCTACACCTTC CASSLNSGRGNYGYTF
TRBD1 TRBJ1-5 TRBV28 NA TGTGCCAGCAGCCTAGACAGGGGAAGTAATCAGCCCCAGCATTTT CASSLDRGSNQPQHF
NA TRBJ1-1 TRBV10-2 NA TGCGCCAGCAGTGAGTCATATCTGTTTCGCAGGGGTCACCCTGAAGCTTTCTTT CASSESYLFRRGHPEAFF
TRBD1 TRBJ2-7 TRBV6-1 NA TGTGCCAGCAGTGAAGCCCCGACAGGGGGCGCGGGCTACGAGCAGTACTTC CASSEAPTGGAGYEQYF
NA TRBJ1-2 TRBV24-1 NA TGTGCCACCAGTGCAGGGGCCTATGGCTACACCTTC CATSAGAYGYTF
NA TRBJ2-1 TRBV4-3 NA TGCGCCAGCAGCCAAGATGAAAGGACAAACAATGAGCAGTTCTTC CASSQDERTNNEQFF
NA TRBJ2-7 TRBV7-7 NA TGTGCTAGCAGTAATGATAGGGGGGGAGAGCAGTACTTC CASSNDRGGEQYF
NA TRBJ2-7 TRBV5-1 NA TGCGCCAGCAGCTCCACGAGGGAGCAGTACTTC CASSSTREQYF
NA TRBJ2-6 TRBV3-1/TRBV3-2 NA TGTGCCAGCAGCCAAGATCAGGGTCAATGGGGGGCCAACGTCCTGACTTTC CASSQDQGQWGANVLTF
TRBD2 TRBJ2-5 TRBV6-1 NA TGTGCCAGCAGTGAGGGGTTAGCGGGAGCCCAAGAGACCCAGTACTTC CASSEGLAGAQETQYF
NA TRBJ2-1 TRBV7-9 NA TGTGCCAGCAGCCCACCGGGGTCCCACAATGAGCAGTTCTTC CASSPPGSHNEQFF
TRBD1 TRBJ2-3 TRBV6-6 NA TGTGCCAGCAGTTACTTGGGACAGGGGGACACAGATACGCAGTATTTT CASSYLGQGDTDTQYF
NA TRBJ1-2 TRBV29-1 NA TGCAGCGTTGATGTATCAGGGGTAAACTATGGCTACACCTTC CSVDVSGVNYGYTF
NA TRBJ1-1 TRBV6-5 NA TGTGCCAGCAGTTACGGACAGAACACTGAAGCTTTCTTT CASSYGQNTEAFF
TRBD1 TRBJ1-5 TRBV11-3 NA TGTGCCAGCAACGAAACACCGGGACAGGAGAATCAGCCCCAGCATTTT CASNETPGQENQPQHF
NA TRBJ1-2 TRBV6-5 NA TGTGCCAGCTGGAGATCTAACTATGGCTACACCTTC CASWRSNYGYTF